This TCR beta chain was sequenced during a study of T cell changes during pregnancy in multiple sclerosis (dated by TCRdb to between 2018 and 2020). Concerning the study at large: The study looked at changes in the T cell repertoire across pregnancy in women with multiple sclerosis.

Preparation of the library involved the immunoSEQ multiplex PCR assay. TCRdb holds this immuneACCESS table with in-frame rearrangements only. Some clones are missing; in checked studies, unresolved V genes explain under half, and the rest has no known cause. Within this sample are about 67,000 clones, with 80% to 95% of them counted one time only. More than 1.4% of the sample belongs to the ten largest clones. Inclusive of the bounding cysteine and phenylalanine, the CDR3 is 19 residues long. The CDR3 DNA has 57 bases and is translated from base 1. Trimming removed 4 bases from V and 4 bases from J; the gene matches leave 21 bases unexplained. Per the germline V gene (reference sequence), SEHNR is the CDR1 and FQNEAQ is the CDR2. With regard to this clone: Its antigen is unknown. The sample holds no much larger clone one base away, and base qualities are not on file.

The receptor was isolated from a female donor with multiple sclerosis, enrolled in a pregnancy study. This specimen was peripheral blood, taken in the second trimester of pregnancy. This sequence uses TRBV7-9 and TRBJ1-2; 7 central bases correspond to TRBD1. CDR3 loop: CASSSRKLGTAVSFYGYTF. The nucleotides are TGTGCCAGCAGCTCGCGAAAGCTGGGGACAGCTGTCTCTTTCTATGGCTACACCTTC.